Sequencing of this T cell receptor (beta chain) was carried out in a study of T cells in Graves' hyperthyroidism and ophthalmopathy. TCR beta CDR3 regions were amplified from RNA. The study used the HTBI primer set for a first-round RT-PCR of the TCR CDR3. TCRdb passed the multiplex PCR reads through MiXCR, listing each CDR3 protein once. The sample carries approximately 410,000 distinct CDR3 sequences, roughly 15% recorded once. The germline gives CDR1 SNHLY, CDR2 FYNNEI. CDR3 length: 12 residues. This clonotype was seen once. A much bigger clone sits one base away, suggesting this may be a read error.

The chain has TRBV2 and TRBJ2-5, with D perhaps matching TRBD1 (5 bases). The TCR comes from a man aged 18 to 29 with Graves' ophthalmopathy. Sequencing input: blood. CDR3 nucleotide sequence: TGTGCCGGCAGTGCCAGGGAAGAGACCCAGTACTTC. The encoded protein is CAGSAREETQYF. Together with reference TRBV2 and TRBJ2-5, the CDR3 gives the full variable domain: EPEVTQTPSHQVTQMGQEVILRCVPISNHLYFYWYRQILGQKVEFLVSFYNNEISEKSEIFDDQFSVERPDGSNFTLKIRSTKLEDSAMYFCAGSAREETQYFGPGTRLLVL.